This T cell receptor (beta chain) is drawn from a study of blood T cell repertoires in COVID-19. The table came from immunoSEQ multiplex PCR; TCRdb's copy has only in-frame clones and leaves some out. The data show around 150,000 clones, with about four fifths seen just once and 2.2% held by the top ten. Sequencing input: peripheral blood. The sequence was obtained from a man in his 70s with acute or convalescent COVID-19.

For the CDR3, the DNA is TGTGCCAGCAGCCAACGCAACAGGGGGCCGGCAGATACGCAGTATTTT. Translation: CASSQRNRGPADTQYF. The J gene is TRBJ2-3, the V gene TRBV3-1 (or the pseudogene TRBV3-2), with 9 bases that match TRBD1. Losses at the gene ends were 2 bases for V and 4 bases for J; bases not matched to a gene: 7. Germline values: CDR1 LGHDT, CDR2 YNNKEL (reference sequence). This CDR3 spans 16 amino acids.